This TCR beta chain was identified in a study of T cells in tuberculosis. About the study: T cells were selected with CD1B tetramers loaded with glucose monomycolate. In South Africa, adults with active tuberculosis were compared with IGRA-negative and latently infected IGRA-positive adolescents.

TCRdb's table, derived via immunoSEQ multiplex PCR, lists solely in-frame clones and lacks some. Of 25,000 to 35,000 clones in the sample, more than 80% were seen once. With regard to this clone: What it binds is not known.

The V and J ends lost 4 bases and 0 bases respectively, with 15 bases between them. CDR3 size: 15 residues. Germline-derived CDR1 and CDR2 are GTSNPN and SVGIG (reference sequence). General observations from the study: Smaller distances to GMM-specific TCRs suggested their expansion in active tuberculosis. Using the GMM-specific repertoire gave nearly 90% accuracy versus around 70% with motifs.

The genes are TRBV30 and TRBJ1-1; perhaps TRBD1 as D (6 bases). The sample consisted of PBMCs. The receptor was derived from a donor aged 5 to 30 with latent tuberculosis or without tuberculosis infection. The CDR3 DNA reads as TGTGCCTGGAAAACGTCCGGACAGCTGAACACTGAAGCTTTCTTT. It specifies CAWKTSGQLNTEAFF.